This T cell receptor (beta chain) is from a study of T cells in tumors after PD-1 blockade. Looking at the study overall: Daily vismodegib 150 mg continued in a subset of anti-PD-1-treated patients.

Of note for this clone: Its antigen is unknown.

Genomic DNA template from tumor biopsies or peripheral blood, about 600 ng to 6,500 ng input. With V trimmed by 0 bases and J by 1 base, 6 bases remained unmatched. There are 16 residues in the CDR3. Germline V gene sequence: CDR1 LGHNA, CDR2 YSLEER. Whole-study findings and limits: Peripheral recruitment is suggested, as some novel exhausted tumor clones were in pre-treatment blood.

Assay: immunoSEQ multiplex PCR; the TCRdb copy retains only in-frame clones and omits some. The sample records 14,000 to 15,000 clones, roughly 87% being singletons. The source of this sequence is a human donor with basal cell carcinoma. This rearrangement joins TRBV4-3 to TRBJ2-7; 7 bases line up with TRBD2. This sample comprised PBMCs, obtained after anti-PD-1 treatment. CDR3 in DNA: TGCGCCAGCAGCCAAGATTTTGCGGGGGAATCCTACGAGCAGTACTTC. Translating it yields CASSQDFAGESYEQYF.